This T cell receptor (beta chain) was recovered during a study of blood T cell repertoires in COVID-19. Sequencing was performed with immunoSEQ multiplex PCR; in TCRdb, only in-frame clones are kept and a portion is missing. Here the sample spans 400,000 to 550,000 clones, roughly nine tenths being singletons. Worth noting for this clone: Other DNA sequences in the sample encode the same CDR3.

This CDR3 spans 12 amino acids. Germline assignment: CDR1 SQVTM and CDR2 ANQGSEA. The ends were cut back, 4 bases at V and 4 bases at J, with 8 bases in the middle. This study enrolled people aged roughly 18 to 89 from around 26 US geographic areas. The sequenced material came from PBMCs or T cells enriched from blood (not recorded which). The V and J genes are TRBV29-1 and TRBJ1-3; D gene uncertain. This sequence originates from a woman under 30 with acute COVID-19. Written as DNA, the CDR3 is TGCAGCGTTGTAAGCCCGGGAAACACCATATATTTT. Translating gives CSVVSPGNTIYF.